This is a list of T cell receptor beta chains from one sample in a study of OX40 agonist ivuxolimab in advanced cancers. TCRdb keeps only in-frame clones here, not all; method: immunoSEQ multiplex PCR. The profile covers around 83,000 clones, with more than 85% appearing a single time and 2.3% taken by the ten largest. The sample was CD4+ or CD8+ T cells sorted from blood, taken in a trial of the OX40 agonist ivuxolimab. The receptors were gathered from an adult with an advanced solid tumor such as melanoma, head and neck, liver or kidney cancer. Each CDR3 is given with its conserved first and last residue. D genes are given only for firm matches. Clone sizes are given selectively: once, few, many, or a class where the clone is expanded.

D gene	clone size	J gene	V gene	CDR3 DNA	CDR3 protein
.	.	TRBJ1-1	TRBV11-2	TGTGCCAGCAGCTCAAGGACAGTGAACACTGAAGCTTTCTTT	CASSSRTVNTEAFF
.	few	TRBJ1-1	TRBV20-1	TGCAGTGCTAGCCGGAACACTGAAGCTTTCTTT	CSASRNTEAFF
TRBD1	.	TRBJ1-2	TRBV30	TGTGCCTGGAGTGGACAGGGTCGGTATGGCTACACCTTC	CAWSGQGRYGYTF
.	.	TRBJ1-1	TRBV5-4	TGTGCCAGCAGCCTGCAAGGGGTGAACACTGAAGCTTTCTTT	CASSLQGVNTEAFF
TRBD2	.	TRBJ2-1	TRBV29-1	TGCAGCGTTGTCGCTCTAGCGGGAGGCAATGAGCAGTTCTTC	CSVVALAGGNEQFF
.	.	TRBJ2-6	TRBV7-2	TGTGCCAGCAGCTTACCTAGCTGGAGCTCTGGGGCCAACGTCCTGACTTTC	CASSLPSWSSGANVLTF
TRBD2	.	TRBJ2-3	TRBV7-2	TGTGCCAGCAGCCTACAGACTAGCGGGACAAACACAGATACGCAGTATTTT	CASSLQTSGTNTDTQYF
TRBD1	.	TRBJ1-1	TRBV11-2	TGTGCCAGCAGCCCGACAGGGGGCTCGGCTGAAGCTTTCTTT	CASSPTGGSAEAFF
.	.	TRBJ2-5	TRBV5-1	TGCGCCAGCAGCTTAGGAGGGAGAGGAGAGACCCAGTACTTC	CASSLGGRGETQYF
TRBD2	.	TRBJ2-7	TRBV28	TGTGCCAGCAGTTTAGGGACTAGCGGCCTCTCCTACGAGCAGTACTTC	CASSLGTSGLSYEQYF
TRBD2	.	TRBJ2-3	TRBV29-1	TGCAGCGGACTCCTACTAGCGGGAGTTGGGGATACGCAGTATTTT	CSGLLLAGVGDTQYF
.	.	TRBJ2-7	TRBV6-5	TGTGCCAGCAGTTATTCGGCCCGGGGGAGGAGCGAGCAGTACTTC	CASSYSARGRSEQYF
.	.	TRBJ2-7	TRBV19	TGTGCCAGTAGCGAAGCGGAAGGCTCCTACGAGCAGTACTTC	CASSEAEGSYEQYF
.	.	TRBJ2-2	TRBV6-1	TGTGCCAGCAGTGAAGTCACAGGGCCCGGGGAGCTGTTTTTT	CASSEVTGPGELFF
.	.	TRBJ1-4	TRBV12-1	TGTGCCAGCAGCTTTCGTGCAACTAATGAAAAACTGTTTTTT	CASSFRATNEKLFF
.	.	TRBJ2-2	TRBV7-2	TGTGCCAGCAGCTTATCGAGGACCGGGGAGCTGTTTTTT	CASSLSRTGELFF
.	.	TRBJ2-4	TRBV18	TGTGCCAGCTCCCGAGGGCCCGACAAAAACATTCAGTACTTC	CASSRGPDKNIQYF
TRBD1	.	TRBJ1-2	TRBV30	TGTGCCTGGAAAGACAGGGGGGCTAACTATGGCTACACCTTC	CAWKDRGANYGYTF
.	.	TRBJ1-2	TRBV11-2	TGTGCCAGCAGCCCCGGGGGGTCAAATTATGGCTACACCTTC	CASSPGGSNYGYTF
.	.	TRBJ2-3	TRBV7-2	TGTGCCAGCAGCTTAGTAACAGGGCAAGATACGCAGTATTTT	CASSLVTGQDTQYF
TRBD2	.	TRBJ2-1	TRBV11-3	TGTGCCAGCAGCTTCTCTAGCGGGCCTAGCTCCTACAATGAGCAGTTCTTC	CASSFSSGPSSYNEQFF
.	.	TRBJ1-5	TRBV2	TGTGCCAGCAGTGAGGGCCGACCGGGGCAGCCCCAGCATTTT	CASSEGRPGQPQHF
.	.	TRBJ2-2	TRBV19	TGTGCCAGTAATCCGAACACCGGGGAGCTGTTTTTT	CASNPNTGELFF
.	.	TRBJ2-2	TRBV5-1	TGCGCCAGCAGCGATCCGGGACACGGAAGAGCCGGGGAGCTGTTTTTT	CASSDPGHGRAGELFF
TRBD1	.	TRBJ2-5	TRBV18	TGTGCCAGCTCAGCAACCTCGGGACAGCAAGAGACCCAGTACTTC	CASSATSGQQETQYF
.	.	TRBJ2-4	TRBV5-6	TGTGCCAGCAGCCCGACGCATATCAAAAACATTCAGTACTTC	CASSPTHIKNIQYF
TRBD2	.	TRBJ2-1	TRBV6-4	TGTGCCAGCAGTGACTCGATCACTAGCGGGAGCGATGAGCAGTTCTTC	CASSDSITSGSDEQFF
TRBD1	.	TRBJ1-5	TRBV7-9	TGTGCCAGCAGCCCCCGAGGGGGCAGCAGATTTCAAGGCAATCAGCCCCAGCATTTT	CASSPRGGSRFQGNQPQHF
.	.	TRBJ1-2	TRBV7-9	TGTGCCAGCAGCTTAGCTTCGGGGGCTGGTTATGGCTACACCTTC	CASSLASGAGYGYTF
.	.	TRBJ1-1	TRBV11-3	TGTGCCAGCAGTTCCCAAGGGGGTAACACTGAAGCTTTCTTT	CASSSQGGNTEAFF
TRBD1	.	TRBJ2-5	TRBV5-4	TGTGCCAGCAGACGTGACAGGGCCATAGGGGAGACCCAGTACTTC	CASRRDRAIGETQYF
TRBD2	once	TRBJ2-7	TRBV7-2	TGTGCCAGCAGCTTACAGGGAGCGGGGGCCTACGAGCAGTACTTC	CASSLQGAGAYEQYF
.	few	TRBJ1-1	TRBV5-1	TGCGCCAGCAGCTCCTCATCCTCAACACTGATAGAAGCTTTCTTT	CASSSSSSTLIEAFF
.	.	TRBJ2-7	TRBV7-9	TGTGCCAGCAGCTTAAAGGTCGAGCAGTACTTC	CASSLKVEQYF
.	.	TRBJ2-3	TRBV5-8	TGTGCCAGCAGCTTGTATTCGCAGTATTTT	CASSLYSQYF
.	.	TRBJ2-7	TRBV5-4	TGTGCCAGCAGCTCCGCCGCAGGGAGGCCCTACGAGCAGTACTTC	CASSSAAGRPYEQYF
TRBD1	.	TRBJ1-5	TRBV19	TGTGCCAGTAGCCGACAGGGGGCCAGCAATCAGCCCCAGCATTTT	CASSRQGASNQPQHF
.	.	TRBJ2-7	TRBV7-9	TGTGCCAGCAGTCTTTGGAGCTCCTACGAGCAGTACTTC	CASSLWSSYEQYF
.	once	TRBJ2-3	TRBV5-5	TGTGCCAGCAGCTTCGAGGGAGACAGCACAGATACGCAGTATTTT	CASSFEGDSTDTQYF
.	once	TRBJ1-2	TRBV5-6	TGTGCCAGCAGCTTGGCTATAGGGCTCAACTATGGCTACACCTTC	CASSLAIGLNYGYTF
TRBD1	.	TRBJ1-2	TRBV28	TGTGCCAGCGGTCGGGACAGGGGTTTCAGCTATGGCTACACCTTC	CASGRDRGFSYGYTF
TRBD2	.	TRBJ2-7	TRBV4-2	TGTGCCAGCAGCCAAGAATGGGTAGCGGGTCACCTATACGAGCAGTACTTC	CASSQEWVAGHLYEQYF
TRBD2	.	TRBJ2-1	TRBV5-1	TGCGCCAGCACTGGACTAGCGGGGGACAATGAGCAGTTCTTC	CASTGLAGDNEQFF
.	.	TRBJ1-5	TRBV1	TGCACCAGCAGCCAGGGGCTTCAGGGGGGTCTTCATCAGCCCCAGCATTTT	CTSSQGLQGGLHQPQHF
.	.	TRBJ1-2	TRBV5-1	TGCGCCAGCAGCCCATTGACAACTAACTATGGCTACACCTTC	CASSPLTTNYGYTF